This passage covers 29 T cell receptor beta chains from one sample sequenced in a study of blood T cell repertoires in COVID-19 (dated by TCRdb to 2018 to 2020). Libraries were prepared through the immunoSEQ multiplex PCR assay. TCRdb mirrors the immuneACCESS table, restricted to in-frame sequences. Some clones are absent from its copies; in checked studies, under half trace to an unresolved V gene, and the reason for the others is unknown. The sample has over 300,000 clones on record, about nine tenths of them singletons. Under 11% of the sample goes to the ten largest clones. Sequenced input: PBMCs or T cells enriched from blood (not recorded which). Receptors were obtained from a woman aged 18-29 years who had recovered from COVID-19.

The chain has TRBV12-3 or TRBV12-4 and TRBJ1-5; 7 bases align to TRBD1. The CDR3 spans 13 residues. J lost 4 bases, V lost 6 bases, and 3 bases had no gene match. DNA for the CDR3: TGTGCCAGCAGCTGGGACAGAAATCAGCCCCAGCATTTT. The encoded protein is CASSWDRNQPQHF.

The chain couples TRBV3-1 (or the pseudogene TRBV3-2) to TRBJ2-7; D is uncertain. Germline V gives CDR1 LGHDT, CDR2 YNNKEL (reference sequence). The CDR3 contains 11 residues. Trimming took 2 bases from V and 5 from J, leaving 4 bases between them. The DNA of the CDR3 is TGTGCCAGCAGCCAATCAGACGAGCAGTACTTC. This sequence encodes CASSQSDEQYF.

The CDR3 DNA reads as TGTGCCTGGAGTATGCCCAGTGGTAGCTTCACAGATACGCAGTATTTT. Protein product: CAWSMPSGSFTDTQYF. The chain joins TRBV30 to TRBJ2-3; D unclear. CDR3 length: 16 amino acids. In germline, CDR1 is GTSNPN, CDR2 SVGIG (reference sequence). Trimming pared 2 bases from V and 2 bases from J, leaving 17 bases between.

This clone was counted once. The V call is TRBV5-1, the J call TRBJ1-4, with TRBD1 matching over 7 bases. Per germline, CDR1 SGHRS and CDR2 YFSETQ. This CDR3 contains 16 residues. V was clipped by 4 bases and J by 8 bases; unmatched bases: 14. The CDR3 DNA follows: TGCGCCAGCAGCCGTCGCTCGGGGACAGCAGGGGAAAAACTGTTTTTT. Translating gives CASSRRSGTAGEKLFF.

This clone was counted a single time. The V gene is TRBV28, the J gene TRBJ2-7; 8 bases are a match to TRBD1. Unmatched junction bases numbered 8, after V lost 6 bases and J lost 10 bases. The length of the CDR3 is 12 residues. Germline V gene data show CDR1 as MDHEN and CDR2 as SYDVKM. CDR3 in amino acids: CASSPGQGQQYF. The CDR3 DNA reads as TGTGCCAGCAGCCCTGGACAGGGCCAACAGTACTTC.

V gene TRBV4-2 combines with J gene TRBJ1-4, with D possibly TRBD1 on 5 matching bases. Trimming took 4 bases from V and 8 from J, leaving 17 bases between them. CDR1 and CDR2 from the germline V gene are LGHNA and YNFKEQ. The CDR3 totals 15 residues. CDR3: CASSLGGRVGEKLFF. The CDR3 coding sequence is TGTGCCAGCAGCCTTGGGGGGAGGGTTGGGGAAAAACTGTTTTTT.

This clone was observed once. This sample also contains other DNA sequences that code for the same CDR3. This rearrangement joins TRBV7-9 to TRBJ2-7; 10 bases map to TRBD1. Germline V gene data show CDR1 as SEHNR and CDR2 as FQNEAQ (reference sequence). This CDR3 spans 14 amino acids. The V and J ends lost 1 base and 4 bases, in that order; junction bases with no gene match: 1. CDR3 region: CASSLGGQGYEQYF. The CDR3 region has the DNA TGTGCCAGCAGCTTAGGGGGACAGGGGTACGAGCAGTACTTC.

DNA for the CDR3: TGCAGCGTTTCGACAGGGACGGGTCAGCCCCAGCATTTT. Its translation is CSVSTGTGQPQHF. This chain connects TRBV29-1 to TRBJ1-5; 7 nucleotides agree with TRBD1. The CDR3 extends over 13 amino acids. CDR1 is SQVTM and CDR2 is ANQGSEA in the germline V gene. After removal of 5 bases from V and 6 bases from J, the junction contained 7 bases not matched to a gene.

J is TRBJ1-3 and V is TRBV3-1 (or the pseudogene TRBV3-2); TRBD1 might be the D (6 bases). Germline CDR1 is LGHDT and CDR2 is YNNKEL (reference sequence). This CDR3 spans 13 amino acids. The germline V and J ends were trimmed by 8 bases and 1 base, with 9 bases remaining between them. CDR3 bases: TGTGCCAGCGGGGGGGCTTCTGGAAACACCATATATTTT. Protein sequence: CASGGASGNTIYF.

CDR3 sequence (DNA): TGTGCCAGTGTCGGGACAGGGGGTATTTCTTCCTACAATGAGCAGTTCTTC. The encoded protein is CASVGTGGISSYNEQFF. V usage is TRBV7-9 and J usage is TRBJ2-1; 11 bases are a match to TRBD1. J lost 1 base, V lost 9 bases, and 11 bases had no gene match. The CDR3 covers 17 residues. CDR1 SEHNR and CDR2 FQNEAQ come from the germline V gene (reference sequence).

V usage is TRBV13 and J usage is TRBJ1-3; tentatively, D is TRBD1 (6 bases). The CDR3 is 16 amino acids. The germline gives CDR1 PRHDT, CDR2 FYEKMQ (reference sequence). V gave up 5 bases and J gave up 0 bases, with 14 bases separating them. CDR3 sequence reads: CASSPIDRYSGNTIYF. In DNA form, the CDR3 reads TGTGCCAGCAGCCCAATCGACAGGTACTCTGGAAACACCATATATTTT.

This clone showed up just a few times. This chain uses TRBV27 with TRBJ2-7, with 7 bases fitting TRBD2. CDR3 length: 15 residues. The germline V gene has CDR1 MNHEY and CDR2 SMNVEV (reference sequence). Trimming removed 5 bases from V and 6 bases from J; junction bases left unmatched: 13. DNA for the CDR3: TGTGCCAGCAGTACCGGAGGCAGGGCGGGAGTCGAGCAGTACTTC. It is translated as CASSTGGRAGVEQYF.

This clone was counted a few times. V gene TRBV10-1 combines with J gene TRBJ2-2, with TRBD2 matching over 9 bases. Germline values: CDR1 WNHNN, CDR2 SYGVQD (reference sequence). J was trimmed by 5 bases and V by 8 bases; bases with no gene match: 3. The CDR3 is 13 amino acids. CDR3 sequence reads: CASAGGQTGELFF. The CDR3 coding sequence is TGCGCCAGCGCGGGGGGGCAGACCGGGGAGCTGTTTTTT.

The rearrangement joins TRBV18 to TRBJ1-4; 9 nucleotides match TRBD1. The CDR3 spans 14 residues. With 6 bases clipped from V and 8 bases from J, the junction kept 7 bases outside the gene matches. CDR1 and CDR2 from the germline V gene are KGHSH and LQKENI. The CDR3 DNA sequence: TGTGCCAGCTCGCTCACAGGGGGCGACGAAAAACTGTTTTTT. Its protein is CASSLTGGDEKLFF.

This rearrangement joins TRBV5-4 to TRBJ2-6; D is unresolved. Germline values: CDR1 SGHNT, CDR2 YYREEE (reference sequence). This CDR3 contains 16 residues. V was trimmed by 1 base and J by 3 bases, leaving 11 bases between them. The CDR3 protein is CASSLHGPYGANVLTF. The CDR3 bases are TGTGCCAGCAGCTTGCATGGGCCATATGGGGCCAACGTCCTGACTTTC.

This clone was counted once. CDR3 protein: CATSYSYNEQFF. In nucleotides, the CDR3 is TGTGCCACCAGTTACAGCTACAATGAGCAGTTCTTC. This chain uses TRBV15 with TRBJ2-1; D gene ambiguous. Germline assignment: CDR1 LNHNV and CDR2 YYDKDF (reference sequence). The CDR3 length is 12 residues. V dropped 6 bases and J dropped 3 bases, with 6 bases sitting between them.

The V and J genes are TRBV7-9 and TRBJ1-2; the D gene is possibly TRBD1 (5 bases). This CDR3 has 14 amino acids. The germline gives CDR1 SEHNR, CDR2 FQNEAQ (reference sequence). V was shortened by 6 bases and J by 4 bases, with 15 bases between the two germline ends. In DNA form, the CDR3 reads TGTGCCAGCAGTCGTCAGGACATGGGCTATGGCTACACCTTC. The encoded protein is CASSRQDMGYGYTF.

The CDR3 DNA reads TGCGCCAGCAGCCAACGCCCAAATGACCCCCCAGGTCAGCCCCAGCATTTT. As protein: CASSQRPNDPPGQPQHF. This rearrangement joins TRBV4-1 to TRBJ1-5; no firm D call. The ends were cut back, 2 bases at V and 6 bases at J, with 20 bases in the middle. The length of the CDR3 is 17 residues. CDR1 and CDR2 from the germline V gene are MGHRA and YSYEKL.

This clone occurred once. V and J are TRBV20-1 and TRBJ2-3; D gene uncertain. Per the germline V gene, CDR1 is DFQATT and CDR2 is SNEGSKA (reference sequence). The V and J ends lost 3 bases and 6 bases respectively, with 10 bases between them. The CDR3 loop spans 12 amino acids. The CDR3 region is CSASKRWDTQYF. The CDR3 nucleotides read TGCAGTGCTAGTAAGAGGTGGGATACGCAGTATTTT.

J is TRBJ1-2 and V is TRBV20-1, with D tentatively TRBD1 (5 bases). CDR1 is DFQATT, CDR2 SNEGSKA, per germline (reference sequence). V was pared by 7 bases and J by 5 bases, with 11 bases between. The CDR3 has 11 residues. Here the CDR3 reads CSVRRGYGYTF. The CDR3 DNA sequence: TGCAGTGTCCGTCGGGGGTATGGCTACACCTTC.

The rearrangement uses TRBV5-5 and TRBJ1-5; TRBD1 agrees at 8 bases. The CDR3 runs 14 residues. V lost 0 bases, J lost 8 bases, and 4 bases stayed unmatched. Germline-derived CDR1 and CDR2 are SGHKS and YYEKEE (reference sequence). The CDR3 reads CASSLGDRIEPQHF. The CDR3, as DNA: TGTGCCAGCAGCTTGGGGGACAGGATTGAGCCCCAGCATTTT.

This chain uses TRBV19 with TRBJ2-1, with D possibly matching TRBD2 (5 bases). This CDR3 contains 14 residues. Germline V gene data show CDR1 as LNHDA and CDR2 as SQIVND (reference sequence). The ends were cut back, 0 bases at V and 7 bases at J, with 10 bases in the middle. CDR3 sequence: CASSIEGLINEQFF. The CDR3 bases are TGTGCCAGTAGTATAGAAGGACTGATTAATGAGCAGTTCTTC.

The rearrangement joins TRBV6-5 to TRBJ1-5; D is unresolved. The CDR3 sequence is 13 residues long. The germline V and J ends were trimmed by 6 bases and 6 bases, with 12 bases remaining between them. Germline-derived CDR1 and CDR2 are MNHEY and SVGAGI. CDR3: CASRGLQGQPQHF. The CDR3 bases are TGTGCCAGCAGGGGCCTCCAAGGTCAGCCCCAGCATTTT.

The rearrangement links TRBV30 to TRBJ1-4; D ambiguous. CDR1 and CDR2 (germline): GTSNPN, SVGIG (reference sequence). The CDR3 length is 13 residues. V lost 0 bases, J lost 6 bases, and 8 bases lay in between. For the CDR3, the DNA is TGTGCCTGGAGTGTACTTTCGTATGAAAAACTGTTTTTT. It codes for CAWSVLSYEKLFF.

The CDR3 is CSGSTGYGYTF. The CDR3 nucleotides are TGCAGCGGCTCAACAGGCTATGGCTACACCTTC. The V call is TRBV29-1, the J call TRBJ1-2, with a weak D call TRBD1 (5 bases). Germline CDR1 SQVTM, CDR2 ANQGSEA. The CDR3 is 11 residues long. Trimming stripped 7 bases from V and 4 bases from J, with 10 bases between.

This rearrangement joins TRBV7-9 to TRBJ1-1; tentatively, D is TRBD1 (5 bases). Trimming left V 2 bases short and J 7 bases short, with 8 bases between. The germline CDR1 and CDR2 sequences are SEHNR and FQNEAQ (reference sequence). There are 12 residues in the CDR3. The CDR3 here is CASSLSDSEAFF. The CDR3, as DNA: TGTGCCAGCAGCTTATCCGACAGTGAAGCTTTCTTT.

The V gene is TRBV25-1, the J gene TRBJ1-2; a weak D match, TRBD1 (5 bases). The CDR3 spans 13 residues. Germline loops: CDR1 MGHDK, CDR2 SYGVNS. The V gene lost 0 bases and the J gene lost 7 bases, with 9 bases spanning the gap. The CDR3 DNA reads as TGTGCCAGCAGTGAATATCCAGGGTTTGGCTACACCTTC. Translating gives CASSEYPGFGYTF.

The chain is built from TRBV30 and TRBJ1-4, with 10 positions matching TRBD1. The V gene end was trimmed by 3 bases and the J gene end by 6 bases; junction bases not matched to a gene: 4. Germline loops: CDR1 GTSNPN, CDR2 SVGIG (reference sequence). The CDR3 is 14 residues long. The DNA of the CDR3 is TGTGCCTGGAGCAAGGGACAGGGGTATGAAAAACTGTTTTTT. Amino acids: CAWSKGQGYEKLFF.

Remarks on this clone: The sample contains more than one DNA sequence encoding this CDR3. The chain recombines TRBV3-1 (or the pseudogene TRBV3-2) with TRBJ2-3; 8 nucleotides match TRBD2. Per germline, CDR1 LGHDT and CDR2 YNNKEL (reference sequence). V was pared by 4 bases and J by 2 bases, with 5 bases of the junction left unmatched. The CDR3 totals 15 residues. CDR3 residues: CASSPTSGSTDTQYF. CDR3 in DNA: TGTGCCAGCAGCCCTACTAGCGGTTCCACAGATACGCAGTATTTT.